This T cell receptor (beta chain) comes out of a study of blood T cell repertoires in COVID-19. Background on the study: Specimens from acute and convalescent COVID-19 originated in the United States, Italy and Spain. Sample material is recorded as cDNA or gDNA derived from T cells, B-cell-depleted T cells, or PBMCs.

Authors' data handling: Amplification with reference gene primers provided the estimates of nucleated cell counts. Repertoires were generated with immunoSEQ multiplex PCR, while TCRdb's copy carries only in-frame clones and drops some. V, J and clone size derive from that table, while D and trimming were established from the DNA sequence. This sample has over 120,000 clones, with around 79% found just once. In germline, CDR1 is SGHTA, CDR2 FQGNSA. J lost 3 bases, V lost 0 bases, and 2 bases had no gene match. The CDR3 sequence is 15 residues long. The Seattle patients, enrolled during active infection, were followed longitudinally.

This TCR came from a woman in her 70s with COVID-19, enrolled during active disease. The chain joins TRBV7-2 to TRBJ2-7; TRBD1 matches at 10 bases. The sequenced sample consisted of peripheral blood. CDR3 protein: CASSLAGTGDYEQYF. For the CDR3, the DNA is TGTGCCAGCAGCTTAGCCGGGACAGGGGACTACGAGCAGTACTTC.